The 14 T cell receptor beta chains reported below all come from one sample, sequenced in a study of CXCR3-negative and CXCR3-positive naive CD8 T cells. Overall study results and limits: CXCR3-positive naive cells carried more hydrophobic TRB CDR3s than CXCR3-negative naive cells did.

Antigen specificity for these receptors is unknown. Via 5' RACE with UMI labels, TRB cDNA libraries were prepared. TCRdb re-analyzed the 5' RACE reads; it lists each CDR3 protein once, without DNA. This sample contains about 50,000 distinct CDR3 sequences. The sequenced sample was naive CXCR3+ CD8+ T cells from blood. Subset given: CD45RO-CCR7+CD27+CD95- naive CD8+ T cells expressing CXCR3 (TNR3+). The receptors here all came from a human donor in good health. Some clones in this sample may be carry-over from other donors' samples.

This rearrangement joins TRBV11-3 to TRBJ2-1; TCRdb outputs TRBD2, but without DNA this stays unchecked. Germline lookup yields CDR1 SGHNT and CDR2 YENEEA. The CDR3 is 16 residues long. Here the CDR3 reads CASSFRGTSGYNEQFF. Full variable domain (rest looked up from reference TRBV11-3 and TRBJ2-1): EAGVVQSPRYKIIEKKQPVAFWCNPISGHNTLYWYLQNLGQGPELLIRYENEEAVDDSQLPKDRFSAERLKGVDSTLKIQPAELGDSAVYLCASSFRGTSGYNEQFFGPGTRLTVL.

The J gene is TRBJ2-4, the V gene TRBV4-3; the TCRdb call, TRBD1, lacks DNA for checking. This CDR3 has 16 residues. From germline, CDR1 is LGHNA and CDR2 YSLEER. The CDR3 here is CASSQEGPGQGDIQYF.

In terms of frequency, this clonotype is medium-sized. The CDR3 loop is CATSRGTAQRNEQFF. The rearrangement joins TRBV15 to TRBJ2-1; the TCRdb D gene call, TRBD1, has no DNA to confirm it. The CDR3 loop spans 15 amino acids. In germline, CDR1 is LNHNV, CDR2 YYDKDF (reference sequence).

The rearrangement links TRBV20-1 to TRBJ2-1; lacking DNA, the TRBD2 call made by TCRdb goes unchecked. The germline CDR1 and CDR2 sequences are DFQATT and SNEGSKA (reference sequence). CDR3 length: 16 residues. This CDR3 reads CSARLGTSGGYTEQFF.

The chain employs TRBV20-1 and TRBJ2-1; TCRdb's D gene call, TRBD1, goes unchecked for lack of DNA. The CDR3 length is 18 residues. CDR1 and CDR2 (germline): DFQATT, SNEGSKA (reference sequence). The CDR3 sequence is CSAEGWGEGVNTYNEQFF.

The chain employs TRBV12-3 or TRBV12-4 and TRBJ2-3; as DNA is missing, the TRBD2 call by TCRdb cannot be tested. This CDR3 has 15 amino acids. Here the CDR3 reads CASSASGAPRGTQYF.

The CDR3 here is CASSQLPGMNTEAFF. The rearrangement links TRBV4-1 to TRBJ1-1; TCRdb gives TRBD1 as the D gene, but with no DNA this cannot be confirmed. CDR3 length equals 15 residues. Germline loops: CDR1 MGHRA, CDR2 YSYEKL.

The chain joins TRBV28 to TRBJ1-4. Germline V gives CDR1 MDHEN, CDR2 SYDVKM. The length of the CDR3 is 14 residues. CDR3 residues: CASSPGRENEKLFF.

J is TRBJ1-5 and V is TRBV28. Germline V gives CDR1 MDHEN, CDR2 SYDVKM. The CDR3 has 15 residues. The CDR3 sequence: CASSLWGMGNQPQHF. Full variable domain (remainder filled in from reference TRBV28 and TRBJ1-5): DVKVTQSSRYLVKRTGEKVFLECVQDMDHENMFWYRQDPGLGLRLIYFSYDVKMKEKGDIPEGYSVSREKKERFSLILESASTNQTSMYLCASSLWGMGNQPQHFGDGTRLSIL.

V gene TRBV7-9 combines with J gene TRBJ2-7; TCRdb outputs TRBD2, but without DNA this stays unchecked. Germline V gives CDR1 SEHNR, CDR2 FQNEAQ (reference sequence). The CDR3 extends over 15 amino acids. The CDR3 here is CASSFGTSGSYEQYF.

The chain uses TRBV20-1 and TRBJ1-1. This CDR3 is 11 amino acids long. In germline, CDR1 is DFQATT, CDR2 SNEGSKA (reference sequence). CDR3 amino acids: CSASKYTEAFF.

The chain employs TRBV7-2 and TRBJ2-1. The germline gives CDR1 SGHTA, CDR2 FQGNSA. The CDR3 has 16 residues. The CDR3 region is CASSHPLAISYNEQFF.

The chain is built from TRBV18 and TRBJ2-3. The CDR3 is 17 amino acids. Germline values: CDR1 KGHSH, CDR2 LQKENI. CDR3 in amino acids: CASSHVGYYTNTDTQYF.

V is TRBV7-9 and J is TRBJ2-1. The CDR3 contains 13 residues. Germline CDR1 is SEHNR and CDR2 is FQNEAQ (reference sequence). The CDR3 sequence is CASSLHSENEQFF. The full variable domain, with the rest looked up from reference TRBV7-9 and TRBJ2-1, is DTGVSQNPRHKITKRGQNVTFRCDPISEHNRLYWYRQTLGQGPEFLTYFQNEAQLEKSRLLSDRFSAERPKGSFSTLEIQRTEQGDSAMYLCASSLHSENEQFFGPGTRLTVL.